Listed below are T cell receptor beta chains from one sample, sequenced in a study of T cell responses to AZD1222 COVID-19 vaccine. The assay was immunoSEQ multiplex PCR, and TCRdb's table has in-frame clones only and misses some. The repertoire holds around 110,000 clones, with 85% to 90% as singletons. The sequences come from peripheral blood, collected on day 0 of AZD1222 vaccination. These TCRs come from an adult in good health. Both conserved end residues are part of each CDR3. Fields, in order: D gene, J gene, V gene, clone size, CDR3 DNA, CDR3 protein. The D gene is left open where the match is weak. Expanded clones get a size class; other rows say once, few or many, or leave the size out.

d_call: -
j_call: TRBJ2-7
v_call: TRBV19
clone_size: -
cdr3_nt: TGTGCCAGTAGTATAGCTGGAGGGACGGTAACCTACGAGCAGTACTTC
cdr3_aa: CASSIAGGTVTYEQYF

d_call: -
j_call: TRBJ1-2
v_call: TRBV5-6
clone_size: -
cdr3_nt: TGTGCCAGCAGCTCCACAGCAGATTCCTTCTATGGCTACACCTTC
cdr3_aa: CASSSTADSFYGYTF

d_call: -
j_call: TRBJ2-3
v_call: TRBV7-9
clone_size: -
cdr3_nt: TGTGCCAGCAGCGATAAAATGGGGGAGAGCACAGATACGCAGTATTTT
cdr3_aa: CASSDKMGESTDTQYF

d_call: -
j_call: TRBJ1-1
v_call: TRBV9
clone_size: -
cdr3_nt: TGTGCCAGCAGCCCCCGGGGGTCCTTGAACACTGAAGCTTTCTTT
cdr3_aa: CASSPRGSLNTEAFF

d_call: -
j_call: TRBJ1-1
v_call: TRBV6-5
clone_size: few
cdr3_nt: TGTGCCAGCAGTCGGGGGGCTGAAGCTTTCTTT
cdr3_aa: CASSRGAEAFF

d_call: TRBD1
j_call: TRBJ1-5
v_call: TRBV30
clone_size: -
cdr3_nt: TGTGCCTGGAGTGCGGGACAGGGGATTTCGCCCCAGCATTTT
cdr3_aa: CAWSAGQGISPQHF

d_call: -
j_call: TRBJ1-5
v_call: TRBV28
clone_size: -
cdr3_nt: TGTGCCAGCAGTTTACGCCAGACGGCGGGGCATTTT
cdr3_aa: CASSLRQTAGHF

d_call: TRBD1
j_call: TRBJ2-5
v_call: TRBV5-5
clone_size: -
cdr3_nt: TGTGCCAGCAGCTTGGGACAGGGGGTCGAGACCCAGTACTTC
cdr3_aa: CASSLGQGVETQYF

d_call: -
j_call: TRBJ2-2
v_call: TRBV7-2
clone_size: -
cdr3_nt: TGTGCCAGCAGCAGGAGCGGTAACACCGGGGAGCTGTTTTTT
cdr3_aa: CASSRSGNTGELFF

d_call: -
j_call: TRBJ1-5
v_call: TRBV18
clone_size: -
cdr3_nt: TGTGCCAGCTCACCACTCGGTAGCAATCAGCCCCAGCATTTT
cdr3_aa: CASSPLGSNQPQHF

d_call: -
j_call: TRBJ1-2
v_call: TRBV4-1
clone_size: -
cdr3_nt: TGCGCCAGCAGCCAAGTGGCAGGGAATGATTATGGCTACACCTTC
cdr3_aa: CASSQVAGNDYGYTF

d_call: TRBD1
j_call: TRBJ2-3
v_call: TRBV27
clone_size: -
cdr3_nt: TGTGCCAGCAGTTATGTCCGGGACAGGGCAGATACGCAGTATTTT
cdr3_aa: CASSYVRDRADTQYF

d_call: -
j_call: TRBJ1-4
v_call: TRBV11-2
clone_size: -
cdr3_nt: TGTGCCAGCAGCTTGAAGGACGGTCGCCTTGGGGAAAAACTGTTTTTT
cdr3_aa: CASSLKDGRLGEKLFF

d_call: TRBD2
j_call: TRBJ2-2
v_call: TRBV11-2
clone_size: -
cdr3_nt: TGTGCCAGCAGCCCCGGGACTAGAGTGGCCCGGGGAGAGGGGTTTTTT
cdr3_aa: CASSPGTRVARGEGFF

d_call: -
j_call: TRBJ1-3
v_call: TRBV29-1
clone_size: -
cdr3_nt: TGCAGCGTTGAAATAGGGGCCTATGGCACCATATATTTT
cdr3_aa: CSVEIGAYGTIYF

d_call: -
j_call: TRBJ1-6
v_call: TRBV11-2
clone_size: -
cdr3_nt: TGTGCCAGCAGAGGGCCTTGGGCTTCACCCCTCCACTTT
cdr3_aa: CASRGPWASPLHF

d_call: TRBD2
j_call: TRBJ2-5
v_call: TRBV6-6
clone_size: few
cdr3_nt: TGTGCCAGCAGTCCCCGCGGGAGCCCGGAGACCCAGTACTTC
cdr3_aa: CASSPRGSPETQYF